This is a list of T cell receptor beta chains from one sample in a study of blood T cell repertoires in COVID-19. TCRdb's table, derived via immunoSEQ multiplex PCR, lists solely in-frame clones and lacks some. Here the sample spans about 120,000 clones, around 80% being singletons. The specimen was peripheral blood. These receptors all come from a man in his sixties with active or convalescent COVID-19. Both conserved end residues are trimmed from each CDR3. Each record gives: V gene, D gene, J gene, CDR3 protein. A D gene is named only where the DNA matches it firmly.

V gene: TRBV23-1
D gene: -
J gene: TRBJ2-6
CDR3 protein: ASSHSACRGANSGANVLT

V gene: TRBV5-1
D gene: -
J gene: TRBJ1-1
CDR3 protein: ASSLARNTEAF

V gene: TRBV24-1
D gene: -
J gene: TRBJ1-1
CDR3 protein: ATSDPNSEAF

V gene: TRBV15
D gene: TRBD1
J gene: TRBJ2-3
CDR3 protein: ATSRRQGGLPSTDTQY

V gene: TRBV5-1
D gene: -
J gene: TRBJ2-2
CDR3 protein: ASSSTGSSGELF

V gene: TRBV13
D gene: TRBD1
J gene: TRBJ2-2
CDR3 protein: ASSSPDRGKDGELF

V gene: TRBV5-6
D gene: -
J gene: TRBJ2-3
CDR3 protein: ASSLQTGASTDTQY

V gene: TRBV19
D gene: -
J gene: TRBJ2-3
CDR3 protein: ASKTSRPGTQY

V gene: TRBV5-1
D gene: -
J gene: TRBJ1-1
CDR3 protein: ASSLGRVRTEAF

V gene: TRBV30
D gene: -
J gene: TRBJ1-1
CDR3 protein: AWSVQVEAF

V gene: TRBV27
D gene: TRBD1
J gene: TRBJ1-1
CDR3 protein: ASSRWTGGDTEAF

V gene: TRBV10-3
D gene: -
J gene: TRBJ1-6
CDR3 protein: AISERSTYNSPLH

V gene: TRBV7-8
D gene: -
J gene: TRBJ1-1
CDR3 protein: ASSLAQMNTEAF

V gene: TRBV28
D gene: TRBD1
J gene: TRBJ2-3
CDR3 protein: ASSPGQGNSKWTDTQY

V gene: TRBV7-3
D gene: -
J gene: TRBJ2-1
CDR3 protein: ASSPPGGHLNEQF

V gene: TRBV6-5
D gene: -
J gene: TRBJ1-5
CDR3 protein: ASSPTGNNQPQH

V gene: TRBV5-8
D gene: -
J gene: TRBJ2-3
CDR3 protein: ASSLAAGASTDTQY

V gene: TRBV28
D gene: -
J gene: TRBJ1-3
CDR3 protein: ASSRGFEGYTIY

V gene: TRBV7-2
D gene: TRBD1
J gene: TRBJ1-5
CDR3 protein: ASSQGDRGLLAQPQH

V gene: TRBV6-4
D gene: -
J gene: TRBJ1-1
CDR3 protein: ARSDGGRMNTEAF

V gene: TRBV5-6
D gene: -
J gene: TRBJ1-1
CDR3 protein: ASSFARPGAPEAF

V gene: TRBV27
D gene: TRBD2
J gene: TRBJ2-7
CDR3 protein: ASSQAGLPRLEQY

V gene: TRBV7-2
D gene: -
J gene: TRBJ2-3
CDR3 protein: ASSSLTAPDTQY

V gene: TRBV19
D gene: -
J gene: TRBJ2-1
CDR3 protein: ASSMPGTFNNEQF

V gene: TRBV5-1
D gene: -
J gene: TRBJ2-3
CDR3 protein: ASSRRPQVSSTDTQY

V gene: TRBV14
D gene: TRBD1
J gene: TRBJ2-1
CDR3 protein: ASSHRGTGAFTSEQF

V gene: TRBV4-1
D gene: TRBD2
J gene: TRBJ2-7
CDR3 protein: ASSQGASGRGEQY

V gene: TRBV28
D gene: TRBD1
J gene: TRBJ2-7
CDR3 protein: ASSPPGQGGEQY

V gene: TRBV12-3/TRBV12-4
D gene: -
J gene: TRBJ2-7
CDR3 protein: ASSPLYEQY

V gene: TRBV6-5
D gene: TRBD1
J gene: TRBJ1-5
CDR3 protein: ASSYTRTGRNQPQH

V gene: TRBV10-3
D gene: TRBD2
J gene: TRBJ2-2
CDR3 protein: AISVLPPGLNTGELF

V gene: TRBV5-1
D gene: -
J gene: TRBJ2-3
CDR3 protein: ASSLIGDKSTDTQY

V gene: TRBV24-1
D gene: -
J gene: TRBJ2-7
CDR3 protein: ATSSTKDSYEQY

V gene: TRBV2
D gene: -
J gene: TRBJ1-5
CDR3 protein: ASSGSGVSNQPQH

V gene: TRBV19
D gene: TRBD1
J gene: TRBJ1-6
CDR3 protein: ASSVGQGVNSPLH

V gene: TRBV11-3
D gene: -
J gene: TRBJ1-1
CDR3 protein: ASSQVAATSF

V gene: TRBV5-3
D gene: -
J gene: TRBJ2-7
CDR3 protein: ARRPTGQNPYEQY

V gene: TRBV12-5
D gene: -
J gene: TRBJ2-1
CDR3 protein: ASGLVPGSVLGEQF

V gene: TRBV5-5
D gene: -
J gene: TRBJ1-2
CDR3 protein: ASSLDSYGYT

V gene: TRBV12-5
D gene: TRBD2
J gene: TRBJ2-5
CDR3 protein: ASGIGAGGGQETQY

V gene: TRBV15
D gene: TRBD2
J gene: TRBJ2-1
CDR3 protein: ATSRMTTSGPYNEQF

V gene: TRBV19
D gene: TRBD2
J gene: TRBJ2-7
CDR3 protein: ASSRTGGGSYEQY

V gene: TRBV9
D gene: -
J gene: TRBJ2-3
CDR3 protein: ASSFGEEGDTQY

V gene: TRBV11-1
D gene: TRBD1
J gene: TRBJ2-1
CDR3 protein: ASSARDRGVNEQF

V gene: TRBV11-1
D gene: TRBD1
J gene: TRBJ2-2
CDR3 protein: ASSWDRGNTGELF

V gene: TRBV6-5
D gene: -
J gene: TRBJ2-1
CDR3 protein: ASRVSYFSYNEQF

V gene: TRBV5-4
D gene: -
J gene: TRBJ2-7
CDR3 protein: ASSLESSQEQY

V gene: TRBV5-1
D gene: TRBD2
J gene: TRBJ2-7
CDR3 protein: ASSPGIAGGEQY

V gene: TRBV2
D gene: -
J gene: TRBJ1-4
CDR3 protein: AARAGRKLF

V gene: TRBV9
D gene: TRBD2
J gene: TRBJ2-2
CDR3 protein: ASSVGGGLAGEGTGELF

V gene: TRBV2
D gene: TRBD2
J gene: TRBJ2-1
CDR3 protein: ASGRLAGDEQF

V gene: TRBV10-3
D gene: TRBD1
J gene: TRBJ1-6
CDR3 protein: ATGGGGDSPLH

V gene: TRBV4-1
D gene: -
J gene: TRBJ2-1
CDR3 protein: ASSQGSPRGNEQF

V gene: TRBV2
D gene: -
J gene: TRBJ1-4
CDR3 protein: ASRYSTGFGEKLF

V gene: TRBV28
D gene: -
J gene: TRBJ2-5
CDR3 protein: ASSLEHQETQY

V gene: TRBV14
D gene: -
J gene: TRBJ2-7
CDR3 protein: ASSLGSSRRQY

V gene: TRBV27
D gene: TRBD1
J gene: TRBJ2-7
CDR3 protein: ASWGRGSSYEQY